The entry below describes one TCR beta chain. No antigen is known for it. Sequencing used immunoSEQ multiplex PCR; TCRdb keeps in-frame clones, though not all of them. This table has about 680,000 clones, about 91% appearing once. These data originate in a study of shared clonotypes between healthy human individuals. Study-level points and caveats: Investigators collected only blood, and repertoires in tissues likely differ. A generally larger estimated richness was seen in naive subsets than in memory subsets.

The CDR3 totals 15 residues. Germline V gives CDR1 MNHEY, CDR2 SMNVEV (reference sequence). The ends were cut back, 3 bases at V and 5 bases at J, with 16 bases in the middle. CD45RO negativity and positive selection for CCR7 defined naive CD8 cells, a population that excluded terminally differentiated effector memory CD45RA+ cells. The sample was naive CD8+ T cells sorted from blood. The clonotype comes from a man aged 30 to 39 in good health. J is TRBJ1-1 and V is TRBV27; TRBD1 might be the D (6 bases). The CDR3 loop reads CASSFSQGLATEAFF. CDR3 in DNA: TGTGCCAGCAGTTTTTCACAGGGACTGGCGACTGAAGCTTTCTTT.